The entry below gives a single T cell receptor beta chain sequence along with its context. Its antigen is not known. The entry originates in a study of Tregs in tolerant kidney transplant recipients. Here immunoSEQ multiplex PCR was the method, and the copy in TCRdb shows in-frame clones only, minus some. The sample shows 69,000 or so clones, approximately 88% of them seen only once. Findings of the study overall: The most relevant donor-specific Treg TCRbeta repertoire apparently came from expansion with activated donor B cells. The small number of patients limits these findings pending further validation.

Germline-derived CDR1 and CDR2 are MDHEN and SYDVKM. This CDR3 contains 14 residues. The trim removed 6 bases at V and 5 bases at J, leaving 7 bases unmatched. Unstimulated Tregs (CD4+CD25+CD127-) and CD4+CD25- non-Tregs were sorted from PBMCs. This sample comprised CD4+ T cells from blood, obtained before the transplant. V and J are TRBV28 and TRBJ2-1; TRBD1 matches at 7 bases. The clonotype was recovered from a human donor who received a combined kidney and bone marrow transplant. DNA of the CDR3: TGTGCCAGCAGCTTACGACAGGGCGACAATGAGCAGTTCTTC. Residues: CASSLRQGDNEQFF.